This T cell receptor beta chain was recorded in a study of blood T cell repertoires in COVID-19. This clone showed up just a few times. Measured with immunoSEQ multiplex PCR; TCRdb has only the in-frame clones, and not every one. The sample records approximately 270,000 clones, 88% being singletons. Between the trimmed V and J ends, which lost 4 bases and 2 bases, there was a span of 11 bases. There are 14 residues in the CDR3. CDR1 and CDR2 (germline): SGHDN, FVKESK. The receptor was isolated from a young woman with COVID-19, enrolled during active disease. The rearrangement links TRBV14 to TRBJ1-1; D not certain. The sample taken for sequencing was peripheral blood. The CDR3 region has the DNA TGTGCCAGCAGCCCAAACTACGACAACACTGAAGCTTTCTTT. It specifies CASSPNYDNTEAFF.